One sample yielded the 27 T cell receptor beta chains listed below, sequenced in a study of CD8+ T cells in alopecia areata. As the sequencing template, cDNA was produced by extracting RNA and reverse transcribing it. The repertoire was sequenced with immunoSEQ multiplex PCR; TCRdb's copy has only in-frame clones and lacks some. The sample yields 15,000 to 20,000 clones, more than 50% seen once. As part of sample collection, lesional scalp punch biopsies and peripheral blood were taken from alopecia areata patients. Sequencing was performed on skin, taken at week 0. All receptors derive from a human donor with alopecia areata.

The rearrangement joins TRBV27 to TRBJ1-6, with D unresolved. Germline V gives CDR1 MNHEY, CDR2 SMNVEV (reference sequence). V shed 3 bases and J shed 5 bases, with 8 bases lying between them. The CDR3 is 14 amino acids. For the CDR3, the DNA is TGTGCCAGCAGTTTGTCCTTCCATAATTCACCCCTCCACTTT. Its translation: CASSLSFHNSPLHF.

The chain has TRBV7-2 and TRBJ1-3; 10 bases fit TRBD1. V lost 1 base to trimming and J lost 8 bases; unmatched junction nucleotides: 8. The CDR3 runs 16 residues. In germline, CDR1 is SGHTA, CDR2 FQGNSA. In DNA, the CDR3 is TGTGCCAGCAGCTTAGGACAGGGGGCAAGAGGACACACCATATATTTT. Its protein product is CASSLGQGARGHTIYF.

The V gene is TRBV6-5, the J gene TRBJ2-3; D gene uncertain. Germline V lookup: CDR1 MNHEY, CDR2 SVGAGI. V was trimmed by 7 bases and J by 1 base, leaving 9 bases between them. This CDR3 is 13 amino acids long. In DNA, the CDR3 is TGTGCCAGCATGAGGACCGGCACAGATACGCAGTATTTT. Translating it yields CASMRTGTDTQYF.

This clone was seen more than once but under ten times. This rearrangement joins TRBV5-4 to TRBJ2-1, with a tentative D call TRBD2 (5 bases). This CDR3 has 17 residues. Trimming cost V 3 bases and J 4 bases, with 20 bases left between them. CDR1 is SGHNT and CDR2 is YYREEE in the germline V gene (reference sequence). The CDR3 DNA follows: TGTGCCAGCAGCTCGGTAACTAGGAGGTTTCAATACAATGAGCAGTTCTTC. Protein product: CASSSVTRRFQYNEQFF.

This clone was counted a few times. The chain carries TRBV19 and TRBJ2-2; D unresolved. Germline V gene lookup returns CDR1 LNHDA and CDR2 SQIVND (reference sequence). V was pared by 8 bases and J by 7 bases, with 11 bases between. This CDR3 is built from 12 residues. The chain's CDR3 is CASPDQFGELFF. Here the CDR3 DNA reads TGTGCCAGTCCCGATCAGTTCGGGGAGCTGTTTTTT.

The gene calls are TRBV19 and TRBJ1-2; D remains ambiguous. Germline V gene lookup returns CDR1 LNHDA and CDR2 SQIVND (reference sequence). V was shortened by 6 bases and J by 3 bases, with 11 bases between the two germline ends. The CDR3 is made up of 13 amino acids. The CDR3 loop reads CASRRQDYYGYTF. CDR3 sequence (DNA): TGTGCCAGTAGGCGGCAGGACTACTATGGCTACACCTTC.

The V gene is TRBV10-3, the J gene TRBJ2-7, with TRBD2 as a possible D gene (5 bases). This CDR3 contains 15 residues. V dropped 0 bases and J dropped 3 bases, with 12 bases sitting between them. The germline V gene encodes CDR1 ENHRY and CDR2 SYGVKD. The CDR3 DNA reads TGTGCCATCAGTGAGTCACAAACGGGGAGCTACGAGCAGTACTTC. Amino acids: CAISESQTGSYEQYF.

This clone has a handful of counts. This sequence joins TRBV7-2 and TRBJ2-1; TRBD2 aligns across 12 bases. The V and J ends lost 4 bases and 3 bases, in that order; junction bases with no gene match: 10. The germline V gene has CDR1 SGHTA and CDR2 FQGNSA. The CDR3 covers 18 residues. The CDR3, as DNA: TGTGCCAGCAGCTCTCCGACTAGCGGGGGCCCCCACTACAATGAGCAGTTCTTC. This translates into CASSSPTSGGPHYNEQFF. The full variable domain, with the rest looked up from reference TRBV7-2 and TRBJ2-1, is GAGVSQSPSNKVTEKGKDVELRCDPISGHTALYWYRQSLGQGLEFLIYFQGNSAPDKSGLPSDRFSAERTGGSVSTLTIQRTQQEDSAVYLCASSSPTSGGPHYNEQFFGPGTRLTVL.

The genes are TRBV6-5 and TRBJ2-2; no firm D call. CDR1 is MNHEY, CDR2 SVGAGI, per germline. The CDR3 runs to 14 residues. Between the trimmed V and J ends, which lost 5 bases and 2 bases, there was a span of 9 bases. The CDR3 region has the DNA TGTGCCAGCAGTCTGGTAATAAACACCGGGGAGCTGTTTTTT. Residues: CASSLVINTGELFF.

J is TRBJ2-1 and V is TRBV11-3, with a possible D match to TRBD2 (6 bases). The germline gives CDR1 SGHNT, CDR2 YENEEA. V shed 5 bases and J shed 4 bases, with 9 bases lying between them. This CDR3 region has 13 residues. The CDR3 DNA sequence: TGTGCCAGCAGCGGGGACTGGTACAATGAGCAGTTCTTC. It specifies CASSGDWYNEQFF.

The genes are TRBV10-3 and TRBJ1-1; D is possibly TRBD1 (6 bases). Germline V gives CDR1 ENHRY, CDR2 SYGVKD. The CDR3 runs 13 residues. V was pared by 6 bases and J by 1 base, with 9 bases between. The CDR3 DNA reads TGTGCCATCAGGGGACACGCGAACACTGAAGCTTTCTTT. Amino acids: CAIRGHANTEAFF.

The chain carries TRBV7-2 and TRBJ2-7; 7 nucleotides agree with TRBD2. The CDR3 consists of 15 residues. Germline assignment: CDR1 SGHTA and CDR2 FQGNSA. The V gene end was trimmed by 7 bases and the J gene end by 1 base; junction bases not matched to a gene: 10. The CDR3: CASTWGGALSYEQYF. Here the CDR3 DNA reads TGTGCCAGCACCTGGGGGGGAGCCCTATCCTACGAGCAGTACTTC.

J is TRBJ1-2 and V is TRBV6-1; D is unclear. The germline V gene has CDR1 MNHNS and CDR2 SASEGT. The CDR3 is 15 amino acids. Trimming left V 2 bases short and J 8 bases short, with 18 bases between. CDR3 residues: CASSELVTERRGYTF. CDR3 in DNA: TGTGCCAGCAGTGAACTCGTCACAGAACGGCGGGGCTACACCTTC.

This clone has only one observation. The chain couples TRBV6-5 to TRBJ2-3; D is possibly TRBD2 (5 bases). This CDR3 is 13 amino acids long. V lost 6 bases to trimming and J lost 3 bases, with 10 bases between them. The germline V gene has CDR1 MNHEY and CDR2 SVGAGI. DNA for the CDR3: TGTGCCAGCAGCCCACCGGGGACAGATACGCAGTATTTT. The encoded protein is CASSPPGTDTQYF.

This chain joins TRBV5-6 and TRBJ2-3, with D perhaps TRBD2 (5 bases). This CDR3 is 15 amino acids long. The V end was cut by 0 bases, the J end by 2 bases, with 10 bases between. The germline CDR1 and CDR2 sequences are SGHDT and YYEEEE. The CDR3 region is CASSLGGQYTDTQYF. DNA for the CDR3: TGTGCCAGCAGCTTGGGAGGGCAGTACACAGATACGCAGTATTTT.

The CDR3 spells CASSFSGGNTEAFF. CDR3 nucleotide sequence: TGTGCCAGCAGCTTCTCAGGGGGGAACACTGAAGCTTTCTTT. The chain is built from TRBV7-2 and TRBJ1-1; 7 bases map to TRBD1. The CDR3 has 14 residues. The J segment lost 1 base and the V segment lost 3 bases, leaving 2 bases of the junction unmatched. The germline V gene encodes CDR1 SGHTA and CDR2 FQGNSA. Full variable domain (outside the CDR3, taken from reference TRBV7-2 and TRBJ1-1): GAGVSQSPSNKVTEKGKDVELRCDPISGHTALYWYRQSLGQGLEFLIYFQGNSAPDKSGLPSDRFSAERTGGSVSTLTIQRTQQEDSAVYLCASSFSGGNTEAFFGQGTRLTVV.

This clone was picked up a small number of times. The CDR3 DNA reads TGCGCCAGCAGCCAATGGGCAGCGGGACAGGGGTACAATGAGCAGTTCTTC. Translating it yields CASSQWAAGQGYNEQFF. This chain uses TRBV4-1 with TRBJ2-1; 10 bases match TRBD1. V shed 2 bases and J 4 bases; nucleotides not matched to a gene: 8. There are 17 residues in the CDR3. CDR1 is MGHRA and CDR2 is YSYEKL in the germline V gene.

The V and J genes are TRBV11-2 and TRBJ2-1; D gene unclear. This CDR3 comprises 15 residues. Trimming pared 0 bases from V and 4 bases from J, leaving 10 bases between. Per the germline V gene, CDR1 is SGHAT and CDR2 is FQNNGV. CDR3 residues: CASSLDHETYNEQFF. CDR3 DNA sequence: TGTGCCAGCAGCTTAGACCACGAAACGTACAATGAGCAGTTCTTC. Based on the CDR3 plus reference TRBV11-2 and TRBJ2-1, the full variable domain is EAGVAQSPRYKIIEKRQSVAFWCNPISGHATLYWYQQILGQGPKLLIQFQNNGVVDDSQLPKDRFSAERLKGVDSTLKIQPAKLEDSAVYLCASSLDHETYNEQFFGPGTRLTVL.

The chain links TRBV27 to TRBJ1-6; 9 nucleotides line up with TRBD1. The CDR3 has 15 amino acids. The junction had 11 bases not matched to a gene; V was cut back by 4 bases and J by 13 bases. CDR1 is MNHEY and CDR2 is SMNVEV in the germline V gene (reference sequence). The CDR3 sequence is CASSSSGTGHAPLHF. The CDR3 DNA is TGTGCCAGCAGTTCGTCCGGGACAGGGCATGCCCCCCTCCACTTT.

The rearrangement links TRBV4-1 to TRBJ1-6, with TRBD1 as a possible D gene (5 bases). Germline CDR1 is MGHRA and CDR2 is YSYEKL. This CDR3 spans 16 amino acids. V lost 2 bases to trimming and J lost 6 bases, with 14 bases between them. CDR3 DNA sequence: TGCGCCAGCAGCCAAAGTACCGCCAGGGCTAATTCACCCCTCCACTTT. This gives the protein CASSQSTARANSPLHF.

The CDR3 coding sequence is TGTGCCAGTAGTATGTATGGGGGGGACCCCTACGAGCAGTACTTC. It yields the protein CASSMYGGDPYEQYF. The chain employs TRBV19 and TRBJ2-7; 7 nucleotides align to TRBD2. The CDR3 consists of 15 residues. V trimming: 3 bases; J trimming: 2 bases; junction bases outside the gene matches: 7. Germline assignment: CDR1 LNHDA and CDR2 SQIVND (reference sequence).

CDR3 nucleotides: TGTGCCAGCAGCTCCACAGGGAGGCAGTACTTC. Translated: CASSSTGRQYF. The chain links TRBV5-6 to TRBJ2-7, with D perhaps matching TRBD1 (6 bases). V was trimmed by 3 bases and J by 9 bases, leaving 10 bases between them. The CDR3 contains 11 residues. Germline V lookup: CDR1 SGHDT, CDR2 YYEEEE.

On this clone itself: The junction differs from germline at one of its ends, possibly a read error. V gene TRBV19 combines with J gene TRBJ2-2; either TRBD1 or TRBD2 may fit D (5 bases each). Germline CDR1 LNHDA, CDR2 SQIVND (reference sequence). The CDR3 sequence is 12 residues long. The CDR3 spells CASKRGPGELLF. The CDR3 DNA reads TGTGCCAGTAAGAGGGGCCCCGGGGAGCTGCTTTTT.

This sequence joins TRBV7-8 and TRBJ2-5; 9 nucleotides align to TRBD2. The V gene's germline CDR1 is SGHVS and CDR2 FQNEAQ. V lost 3 bases to trimming and J lost 2 bases; unmatched junction nucleotides: 13. There are 18 residues in the CDR3. CDR3 residues: CASSFSLGFSGGQETQYF. CDR3 bases: TGTGCCAGCAGCTTTTCGCTGGGGTTTAGCGGGGGACAAGAGACCCAGTACTTC.

This clone appeared a few times. The chain employs TRBV6-5 and TRBJ2-1; TRBD2 agrees at 11 bases. The V gene's germline CDR1 is MNHEY and CDR2 SVGAGI. CDR3 size: 15 residues. The V segment lost 5 bases and the J segment 9 bases; nucleotides outside the gene matches: 9. CDR3 nucleotides: TGTGCCAGCAGTCCTAGCGGGGGGACCTTTTCTGAGCAGTTCTTC. Protein product: CASSPSGGTFSEQFF.

The chain couples TRBV4-3 to TRBJ2-2, with D uncertain. Trimming stripped 2 bases from V and 5 bases from J, with 15 bases between. The CDR3 contains 16 residues. Germline V gene data show CDR1 as LGHNA and CDR2 as YSLEER. The CDR3 region is CASSQQNLIGTGELFF. The CDR3 DNA reads TGCGCCAGCAGCCAACAAAATCTAATAGGGACCGGGGAGCTGTTTTTT.

The J gene is TRBJ1-6, the V gene TRBV6-6; TRBD1 matches 10 bases. The CDR3 has 16 residues. CDR1 and CDR2 (germline): MNHNY, SVGAGI (reference sequence). Trimming took 6 bases from V and 7 from J; bases not matched to a gene: 9. Written as DNA, the CDR3 is TGTGCCAGCAGCCCCGACAGGGGGCATCAAAATTCACCCCTCCACTTT. Amino acids: CASSPDRGHQNSPLHF.